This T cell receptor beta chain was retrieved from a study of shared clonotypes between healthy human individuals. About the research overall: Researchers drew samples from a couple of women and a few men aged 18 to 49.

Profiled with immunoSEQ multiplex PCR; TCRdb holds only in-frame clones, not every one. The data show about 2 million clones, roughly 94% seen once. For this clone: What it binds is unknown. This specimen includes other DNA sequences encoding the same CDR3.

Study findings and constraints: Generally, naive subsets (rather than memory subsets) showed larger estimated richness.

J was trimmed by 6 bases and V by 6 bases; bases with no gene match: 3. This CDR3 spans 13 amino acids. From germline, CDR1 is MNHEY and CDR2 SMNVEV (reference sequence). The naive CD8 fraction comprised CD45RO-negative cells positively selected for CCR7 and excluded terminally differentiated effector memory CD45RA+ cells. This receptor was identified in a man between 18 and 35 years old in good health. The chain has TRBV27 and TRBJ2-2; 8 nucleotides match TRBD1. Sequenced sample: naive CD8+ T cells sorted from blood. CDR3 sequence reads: CASSPGGAGELFF. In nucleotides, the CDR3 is TGTGCCAGCAGCCCAGGGGGCGCCGGGGAGCTGTTTTTT.